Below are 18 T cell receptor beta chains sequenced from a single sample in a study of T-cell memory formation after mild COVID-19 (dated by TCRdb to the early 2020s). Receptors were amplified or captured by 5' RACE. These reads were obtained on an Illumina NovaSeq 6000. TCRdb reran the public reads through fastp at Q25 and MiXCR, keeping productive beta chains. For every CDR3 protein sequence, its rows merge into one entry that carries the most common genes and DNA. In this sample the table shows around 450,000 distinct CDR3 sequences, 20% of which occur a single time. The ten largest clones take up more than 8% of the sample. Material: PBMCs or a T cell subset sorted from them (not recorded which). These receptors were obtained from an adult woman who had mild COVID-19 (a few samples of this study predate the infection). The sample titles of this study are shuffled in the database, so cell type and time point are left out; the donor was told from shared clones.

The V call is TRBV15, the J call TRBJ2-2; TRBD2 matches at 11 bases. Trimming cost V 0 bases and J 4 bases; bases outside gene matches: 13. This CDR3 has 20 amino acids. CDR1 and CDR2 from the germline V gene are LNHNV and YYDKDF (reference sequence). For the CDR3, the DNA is TGTGCCACCAGCAGAGATCTCTGGCTAGCGGGGGGTGTGAGCACCGGGGAGCTGTTTTTT. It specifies CATSRDLWLAGGVSTGELFF. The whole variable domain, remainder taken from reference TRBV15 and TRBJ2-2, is DAMVIQNPRYQVTQFGKPVTLSCSQTLNHNVMYWYQQKSSQAPKLLFHYYDKDFNNEADTPDNFQSRRPNTSFCFLDIRSPGLGDTAMYLCATSRDLWLAGGVSTGELFFGEGSRLTVL.

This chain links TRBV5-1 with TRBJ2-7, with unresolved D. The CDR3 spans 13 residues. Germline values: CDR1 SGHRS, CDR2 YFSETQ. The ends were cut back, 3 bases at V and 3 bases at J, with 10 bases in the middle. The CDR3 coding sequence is TGCGCCAGCAGCTATGGACGCAACTACGAGCAGTACTTC. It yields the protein CASSYGRNYEQYF.

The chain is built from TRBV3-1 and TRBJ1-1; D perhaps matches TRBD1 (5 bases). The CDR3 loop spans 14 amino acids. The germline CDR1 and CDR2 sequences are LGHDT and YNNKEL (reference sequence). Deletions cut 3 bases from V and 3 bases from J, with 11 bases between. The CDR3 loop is CASSQVRGHTEAFF. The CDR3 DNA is TGTGCCAGCAGCCAGGTCCGGGGCCACACTGAAGCTTTCTTT.

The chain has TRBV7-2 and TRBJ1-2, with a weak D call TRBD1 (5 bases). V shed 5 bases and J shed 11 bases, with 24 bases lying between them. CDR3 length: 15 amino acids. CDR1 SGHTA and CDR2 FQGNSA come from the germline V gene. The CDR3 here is CASSPRYGQGVGYTF. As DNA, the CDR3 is TGTGCCAGCAGCCCCAGATATGGGCAGGGAGTGGGTTACACCTTC.

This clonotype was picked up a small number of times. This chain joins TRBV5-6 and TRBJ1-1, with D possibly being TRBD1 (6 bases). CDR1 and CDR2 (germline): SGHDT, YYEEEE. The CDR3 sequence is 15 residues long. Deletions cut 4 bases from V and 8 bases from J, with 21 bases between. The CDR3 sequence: CASSALDRDTGEAFF. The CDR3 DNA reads TGTGCCAGCAGCGCCCTCGACCGGGACACCGGAGAAGCTTTCTTT.

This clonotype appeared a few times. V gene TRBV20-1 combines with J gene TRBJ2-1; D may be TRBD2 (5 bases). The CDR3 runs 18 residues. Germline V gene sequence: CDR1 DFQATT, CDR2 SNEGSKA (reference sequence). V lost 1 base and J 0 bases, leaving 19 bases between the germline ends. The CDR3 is CSARGTPQRMSSYNEQFF. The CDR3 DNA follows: TGCAGTGCTAGAGGTACGCCCCAGCGGATGAGCTCCTACAATGAGCAGTTCTTC.

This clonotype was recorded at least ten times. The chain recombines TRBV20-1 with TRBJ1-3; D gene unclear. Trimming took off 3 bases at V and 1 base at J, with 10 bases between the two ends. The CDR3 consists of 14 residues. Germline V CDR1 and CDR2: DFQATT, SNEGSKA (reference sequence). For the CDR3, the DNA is TGCAGTGCTAGGTTCGGCAGGTCTGGAAACACCATATATTTT. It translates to CSARFGRSGNTIYF.

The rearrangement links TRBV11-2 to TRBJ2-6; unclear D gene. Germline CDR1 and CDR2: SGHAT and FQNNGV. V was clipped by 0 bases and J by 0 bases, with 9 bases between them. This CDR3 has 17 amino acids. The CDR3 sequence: CASSLDSRRSGANVLTF. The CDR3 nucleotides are TGTGCCAGCAGCTTAGATAGTCGACGCTCTGGGGCCAACGTCCTGACTTTC.

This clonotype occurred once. The CDR3 nucleotides are TGTGCCGGCCGGGGGAGCGGGAGGGCACAAGAGACCCAGTACTTC. It encodes CAGRGSGRAQETQYF. The chain joins TRBV12-3 or TRBV12-4 to TRBJ2-5; 10 nucleotides agree with TRBD2. This CDR3 is 15 amino acids long. V shed 11 bases, J shed 2 bases, and the junction held 11 bases outside the gene matches.

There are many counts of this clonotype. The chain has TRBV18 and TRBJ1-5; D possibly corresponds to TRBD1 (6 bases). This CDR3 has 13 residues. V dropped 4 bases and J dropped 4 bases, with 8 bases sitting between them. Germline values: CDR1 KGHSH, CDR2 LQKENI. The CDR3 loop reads CASSRQVNQPQHF. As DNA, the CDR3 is TGTGCCAGCTCACGACAGGTTAATCAGCCCCAGCATTTT.

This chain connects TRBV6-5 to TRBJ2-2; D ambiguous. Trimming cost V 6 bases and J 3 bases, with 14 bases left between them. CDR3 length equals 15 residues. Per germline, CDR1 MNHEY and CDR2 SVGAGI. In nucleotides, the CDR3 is TGTGCCAGCAGCCCTGGACGGCCGGACACCGGGGAGCTGTTTTTT. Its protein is CASSPGRPDTGELFF.

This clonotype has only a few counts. The CDR3 loop is CASSYAIKGLTEAFF. As DNA, the CDR3 is TGTGCCAGCAGTTACGCAATTAAAGGACTGACTGAAGCTTTCTTT. The gene calls are TRBV28 and TRBJ1-1; D uncertain. Per germline, CDR1 MDHEN and CDR2 SYDVKM. The CDR3 is 15 amino acids. Deletions cut 4 bases from V and 5 bases from J, with 17 bases between. Together with reference TRBV28 and TRBJ1-1, the CDR3 gives the full variable domain: DVKVTQSSRYLVKRTGEKVFLECVQDMDHENMFWYRQDPGLGLRLIYFSYDVKMKEKGDIPEGYSVSREKKERFSLILESASTNQTSMYLCASSYAIKGLTEAFFGQGTRLTVV.

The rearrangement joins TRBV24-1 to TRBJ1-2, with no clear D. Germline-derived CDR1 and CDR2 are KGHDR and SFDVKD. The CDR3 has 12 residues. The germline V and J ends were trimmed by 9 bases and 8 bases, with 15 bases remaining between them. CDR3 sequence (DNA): TGTGCCACCTTTGCTGCGACAAACGGCTACACCTTC. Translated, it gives CATFAATNGYTF.

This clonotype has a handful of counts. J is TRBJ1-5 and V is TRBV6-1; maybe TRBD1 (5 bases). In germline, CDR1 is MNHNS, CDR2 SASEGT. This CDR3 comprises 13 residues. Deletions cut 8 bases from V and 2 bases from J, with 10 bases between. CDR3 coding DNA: TGTGCCAGCGACGACAGAGGCAATCAGCCCCAGCATTTT. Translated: CASDDRGNQPQHF.

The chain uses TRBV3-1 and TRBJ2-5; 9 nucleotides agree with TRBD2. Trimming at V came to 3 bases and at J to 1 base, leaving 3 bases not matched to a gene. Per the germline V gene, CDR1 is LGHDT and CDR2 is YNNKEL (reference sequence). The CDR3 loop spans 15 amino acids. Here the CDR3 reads CASSQWRGGQETQYF. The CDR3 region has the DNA TGTGCCAGCAGCCAGTGGCGGGGGGGCCAAGAGACCCAGTACTTC.

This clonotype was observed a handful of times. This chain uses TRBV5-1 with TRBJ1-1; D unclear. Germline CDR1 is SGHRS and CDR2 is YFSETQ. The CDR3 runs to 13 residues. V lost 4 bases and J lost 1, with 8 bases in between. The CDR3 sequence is CASSGYGNTEAFF. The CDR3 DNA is TGCGCCAGCAGCGGTTATGGGAACACTGAAGCTTTCTTT.

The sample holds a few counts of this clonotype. The CDR3 spells CASSKSIWAGGGGYTF. The DNA of the CDR3 is TGTGCCAGCAGCAAAAGCATCTGGGCAGGGGGTGGTGGCTACACCTTC. The chain has TRBV12-3 or TRBV12-4 and TRBJ1-2; 7 bases are shared with TRBD1. The CDR3 sequence is 16 residues long. Trimming cost V 6 bases and J 7 bases; bases outside gene matches: 17.

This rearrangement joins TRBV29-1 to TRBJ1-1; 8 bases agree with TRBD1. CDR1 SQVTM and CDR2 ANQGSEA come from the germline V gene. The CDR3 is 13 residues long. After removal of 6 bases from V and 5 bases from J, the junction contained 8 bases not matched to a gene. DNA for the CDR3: TGCAGCGTCCAACAGGGGGTATGGACTGAAGCTTTCTTT. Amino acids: CSVQQGVWTEAFF.